Below are 5 T cell receptor beta chains sequenced from a single sample in a study of blood T cell repertoires in COVID-19 (TCRdb year 2020). Libraries were prepared through the immunoSEQ multiplex PCR assay. The source is immuneACCESS, and TCRdb retained only in-frame sequences with V and J called. Part of the clones is not carried over; for the studies checked, unresolved V genes explain less than half of this, and the remainder is unexplained. The sample yields approximately 15,000 clones; approximately 88% were counted once. The ten top clones hold 3% to 3.5% of the sample. Input material: peripheral blood. The receptors here all came from a human donor in a cohort sampled during active COVID-19.

Here the CDR3 reads CASSVERTVGTEAFF. The CDR3 DNA follows: TGTGCCAGCAGCGTAGAGAGGACAGTCGGTACTGAAGCTTTCTTT. This chain connects TRBV9 to TRBJ1-1; D may be TRBD1 (6 bases). Trimming took off 0 bases at V and 5 bases at J, with 14 bases between the two ends. Germline V gene data show CDR1 as SGDLS and CDR2 as YYNGEE. This CDR3 comprises 15 residues. Full variable domain (outside the CDR3, taken from reference TRBV9 and TRBJ1-1): DSGVTQTPKHLITATGQRVTLRCSPRSGDLSVYWYQQSLDQGLQFLIQYYNGEERAKGNILERFSAQQFPDLHSELNLSSLELGDSALYFCASSVERTVGTEAFFGQGTRLTVV.

The chain employs TRBV18 and TRBJ1-2; the D gene is possibly TRBD1 (5 bases). CDR1 is KGHSH, CDR2 LQKENI, per germline. V gave up 5 bases and J gave up 2 bases, with 9 bases separating them. The CDR3 extends over 13 amino acids. The CDR3 nucleotides read TGTGCCAGCTCATCCGACAGAAACTATGGCTACACCTTC. Its protein is CASSSDRNYGYTF.

To note about this clone: Other DNA sequences in the sample encode the same CDR3. The chain has TRBV9 and TRBJ1-1; no reliable D call. From germline, CDR1 is SGDLS and CDR2 YYNGEE. The germline V and J ends were trimmed by 2 bases and 0 bases, with 5 bases remaining between them. This CDR3 is built from 13 residues. The CDR3 loop reads CASSVAVNTEAFF. Written as DNA, the CDR3 is TGTGCCAGCAGCGTGGCGGTGAACACTGAAGCTTTCTTT.

V usage is TRBV19 and J usage is TRBJ1-5; 9 bases are a match to TRBD1. With V trimmed by 5 bases and J by 2 bases, 10 bases remained unmatched. The CDR3 is made up of 17 amino acids. Per the germline V gene, CDR1 is LNHDA and CDR2 is SQIVND (reference sequence). As DNA, the CDR3 is TGTGCCAGTAGTCTCTCTCACGACAGGGGGGGCAATCAGCCCCAGCATTTT. Its protein product is CASSLSHDRGGNQPQHF. The full variable domain, in which reference TRBV19 and TRBJ1-5 provide the parts outside the CDR3, is DGGITQSPKYLFRKEGQNVTLSCEQNLNHDAMYWYRQDPGQGLRLIYYSQIVNDFQKGDIAEGYSVSREKKESFPLTVTSAQKNPTAFYLCASSLSHDRGGNQPQHFGDGTRLSIL.

The chain is built from TRBV5-6 and TRBJ2-1, with 7 bases aligning to TRBD1. CDR3 size: 12 residues. Germline assignment: CDR1 SGHDT and CDR2 YYEEEE. V dropped 2 bases and J dropped 7; count of bases not matched to a gene: 0. In DNA form, the CDR3 reads TGTGCCAGCAGCTTACAGGGGAATGAGCAGTTCTTC. The encoded protein is CASSLQGNEQFF.